This entry features one T cell receptor beta chain sequence. The data were taken from a study of blood T cell repertoires in COVID-19. Study background: Samples representing acute and convalescent COVID-19 were sourced from the United States, Italy and Spain. PBMCs, B-cell-depleted T cells, or T cells were the source of the cDNA or gDNA that made up the material.

The CDR3 covers 14 residues. The germline V gene encodes CDR1 LNHNV and CDR2 YYDKDF (reference sequence). The ends lost 2 bases at V and 5 bases at J; junction bases unmatched: 4. Per the authors' pipeline: Reference gene primer amplification yielded estimated nucleated cell counts. Data came from immunoSEQ multiplex PCR; TCRdb stores just in-frame clones and leaves some out. That table gives V, J and clone size, and the DNA gave D and trimming. The table lists just over 650,000 clones, 85% to 90% of them singletons. This TCR was sampled from a woman aged 18 to 35 with acute or convalescent COVID-19. This chain joins TRBV15 and TRBJ2-7; the match to TRBD1 covers 9 bases. Sequenced material: peripheral blood. In DNA, the CDR3 is TGTGCCACCAGCAGACGGACAGGGGCGGACGAGCAGTACTTC. Protein sequence: CATSRRTGADEQYF.